The 24 T cell receptor beta chains below were found in one sample sequenced in a study of control samples from healthy donors and cancer patients. Assay used: immunoSEQ multiplex PCR; TCRdb lists only in-frame clones, some missing. Among 100,000 to 150,000 clones listed, 85% to 95% were seen once. The sequencing sample was made of PBMCs. The source of these receptors is a man between 45 and 60 years old with head and neck cancer.

V is TRBV5-4 and J is TRBJ2-1, with D possibly called TRBD1 or TRBD2 (6 bases each). The ends were cut back, 4 bases at V and 2 bases at J, with 16 bases in the middle. This CDR3 comprises 16 residues. Germline V gene data show CDR1 as SGHNT and CDR2 as YYREEE (reference sequence). The CDR3, as DNA: TGTGCCAGCAGCGCCCCGGGGGCCCGAACCTACAATGAGCAGTTCTTC. This codes for CASSAPGARTYNEQFF.

This clone has just one count. The chain carries TRBV3-1 (or the pseudogene TRBV3-2) and TRBJ1-5; D uncertain. Germline CDR1 is LGHDT and CDR2 is YNNKEL (reference sequence). The CDR3 extends over 14 amino acids. Deletions cut 0 bases from V and 2 bases from J, with 5 bases between. The CDR3 loop is CASSQDRGNQPQHF. As DNA, the CDR3 is TGTGCCAGCAGCCAAGATCGAGGCAATCAGCCCCAGCATTTT.

The chain recombines TRBV4-1 with TRBJ2-7; D is undetermined. V lost 3 bases and J 2 bases, leaving 8 bases between the germline ends. In germline, CDR1 is MGHRA, CDR2 YSYEKL. The CDR3 runs 13 residues. The CDR3 protein is CASSQELPYEQYF. The CDR3 nucleotides are TGCGCCAGCAGCCAGGAACTCCCCTACGAGCAGTACTTC.

CDR3 residues: CASSLELARVDTQYF. The DNA for the CDR3 is TGCGCCAGCAGCTTAGAATTAGCCAGGGTGGATACGCAGTATTTT. The chain employs TRBV5-1 and TRBJ2-3; tentative D call: TRBD1 (5 bases). The germline V and J ends were trimmed by 2 bases and 6 bases, with 16 bases remaining between them. Germline CDR1 reads SGHRS; CDR2 reads YFSETQ. CDR3 length equals 15 residues.

This clone appeared a single time. V gene TRBV29-1 combines with J gene TRBJ1-4, with 7 bases matching TRBD1. The CDR3 has 15 residues. Germline assignment: CDR1 SQVTM and CDR2 ANQGSEA. V lost 5 bases and J lost 7; bases outside the gene matches: 13. CDR3 in amino acids: CSVRHRDSSGEKLFF. CDR3 DNA: TGCAGCGTTCGCCATAGGGACAGCTCGGGTGAAAAACTGTTTTTT.

This chain joins TRBV7-2 and TRBJ2-5; D may match TRBD1 or TRBD2 (6 bases each). Germline assignment: CDR1 SGHTA and CDR2 FQGNSA. V lost 5 bases and J 5 bases, leaving 12 bases between the germline ends. The CDR3 sequence is 13 residues long. The CDR3 loop is CASSPQGRETQYF. As DNA, the CDR3 is TGTGCCAGCAGCCCCCAGGGGAGGGAGACCCAGTACTTC.

The V and J genes are TRBV9 and TRBJ1-2; TRBD1 is a possible D gene (5 bases). Trimming took off 1 base at V and 4 bases at J, with 11 bases between the two ends. CDR1 is SGDLS, CDR2 YYNGEE, per germline. CDR3 length equals 14 residues. The CDR3 loop reads CASSVRGDGYGYTF. The DNA for the CDR3 is TGTGCCAGCAGCGTACGGGGGGACGGCTATGGCTACACCTTC.

The genes are TRBV30 and TRBJ1-1; TRBD1 agrees at 9 bases. CDR1 is GTSNPN, CDR2 SVGIG, per germline (reference sequence). This CDR3 has 14 amino acids. V trimming: 0 bases; J trimming: 13 bases; junction bases outside the gene matches: 12. CDR3 sequence reads: CAWSVGTGRNQGFF. The CDR3, as DNA: TGTGCCTGGAGTGTTGGGACAGGGCGAAACCAGGGTTTCTTT. Using reference TRBV30 and TRBJ1-1 for the parts outside the CDR3, the full variable domain is SQTIHQWPATLVQPVGSPLSLECTVEGTSNPNLYWYRQAAGRGLQLLFYSVGIGQISSEVPQNLSASRPQDRQFILSSKKLLLSDSGFYLCAWSVGTGRNQGFFGQGTRLTVV.

V usage is TRBV7-7 and J usage is TRBJ2-1; possibly TRBD2 for D (7 bases). The CDR3 contains 15 residues. The V end was cut by 3 bases, the J end by 2 bases, with 11 bases between. CDR1 is SSHAT, CDR2 FNYEAQ, per germline (reference sequence). CDR3 coding DNA: TGTGCCAGCAGCTTGGGGCGGGGGCCCTACAATGAGCAGTTCTTC. Its protein is CASSLGRGPYNEQFF.

V gene TRBV6-6 combines with J gene TRBJ2-7; the match to TRBD1 covers 11 bases. The V gene's germline CDR1 is MNHNY and CDR2 SVGAGI (reference sequence). The CDR3 is 15 residues long. V was clipped by 2 bases and J by 5 bases; unmatched bases: 5. In DNA, the CDR3 is TGTGCCAGCAGTTACAAGGGACAGGGGGACCACGAGCAGTACTTC. It yields the protein CASSYKGQGDHEQYF.

The chain employs TRBV10-2 and TRBJ2-7, with a weak D call TRBD2 (6 bases). CDR1 and CDR2 (germline): WSHSY, SAAADI. The CDR3 is 13 amino acids. Trimming shortened V by 6 bases and J by 3 bases, and 12 bases separated the two germline ends. Written as DNA, the CDR3 is TGCGCCAGCAGCGCGGGGACCTACTACGAGCAGTACTTC. Translation: CASSAGTYYEQYF.

This chain joins TRBV11-2 and TRBJ1-2; TRBD1 agrees at 10 bases. Trimming removed 5 bases from V and 8 bases from J; junction bases left unmatched: 5. Germline-derived CDR1 and CDR2 are SGHAT and FQNNGV. The CDR3 sequence is 13 residues long. The CDR3 protein is CASSRQGAGGYTF. CDR3 coding DNA: TGTGCCAGCAGCCGACAGGGGGCGGGGGGCTACACCTTC.

The V call is TRBV7-3, the J call TRBJ2-1; tentative D call: TRBD2 (6 bases). The CDR3 extends over 15 amino acids. V was clipped by 1 base and J by 7 bases, with 14 bases between them. Germline lookup yields CDR1 SGHTA and CDR2 FQGTGA. The CDR3 here is CASSLRQGAGNEQFF. Written as DNA, the CDR3 is TGTGCCAGCAGCTTAAGGCAGGGAGCGGGTAATGAGCAGTTCTTC.

The rearrangement links TRBV6-2 or TRBV6-3 to TRBJ2-5; 10 bases agree with TRBD2. Unmatched junction bases numbered 9, after V lost 6 bases and J lost 5 bases. This CDR3 spans 15 amino acids. Germline V CDR1 and CDR2: MNHEY, SVGEGT. CDR3 nucleotide sequence: TGTGCCAGCAGCTCGAGAGCGGGGGGGCGGGAGACCCAGTACTTC. Translated: CASSSRAGGRETQYF.

The chain joins TRBV5-1 to TRBJ2-1, with TRBD2 matching 15 bases. This CDR3 contains 18 residues. CDR1 SGHRS and CDR2 YFSETQ come from the germline V gene. V trimming: 2 bases; J trimming: 3 bases; junction bases outside the gene matches: 6. The CDR3 nucleotides read TGCGCCAGCAGCTTCCCGGGACTAGCGGGGGGCGACTACAATGAGCAGTTCTTC. Its protein is CASSFPGLAGGDYNEQFF.

The chain uses TRBV19 and TRBJ2-7; 13 bases agree with TRBD2. The CDR3 sequence is 15 residues long. From germline, CDR1 is LNHDA and CDR2 SQIVND (reference sequence). J gave up 3 bases and V 5 bases, and 4 bases lay outside the gene matches. CDR3: CASSRTSGGFYEQYF. CDR3 in DNA: TGTGCCAGTAGTCGGACTAGCGGGGGATTCTACGAGCAGTACTTC.

The V call is TRBV9, the J call TRBJ1-1; possible D gene TRBD1, 5 bases. CDR3 length: 13 residues. Germline V gives CDR1 SGDLS, CDR2 YYNGEE. V lost 9 bases and J lost 0, with 12 bases in between. The CDR3 nucleotides are TGTGCCACGGGGAGGGGCATGAACACTGAAGCTTTCTTT. This codes for CATGRGMNTEAFF. The full variable domain, with the rest looked up from reference TRBV9 and TRBJ1-1, is DSGVTQTPKHLITATGQRVTLRCSPRSGDLSVYWYQQSLDQGLQFLIQYYNGEERAKGNILERFSAQQFPDLHSELNLSSLELGDSALYFCATGRGMNTEAFFGQGTRLTVV.

Only one count was recorded for this clone. V usage is TRBV30 and J usage is TRBJ2-7, with 9 bases that match TRBD1. Trimming took 2 bases from V and 3 from J; bases not matched to a gene: 5. This CDR3 has 14 residues. The germline V gene has CDR1 GTSNPN and CDR2 SVGIG (reference sequence). The CDR3 reads CAWSRGQGDYEQYF. In DNA, the CDR3 is TGTGCCTGGAGTCGGGGACAGGGAGACTACGAGCAGTACTTC.

In this sample, this clone turned up once. The V and J genes are TRBV28 and TRBJ2-5; D is ambiguous. The DNA end is a closer match to TRBJ2-7, so the J assignment may be wrong. The CDR3 consists of 14 residues. Germline CDR1 reads MDHEN; CDR2 reads SYDVKM. This CDR3 reads CASSRIGLSYEQYF. The CDR3 nucleotides are TGTGCCAGCAGTCGGATAGGGCTCTCCTACGAGCAGTACTTC.

CDR3 loop: CASTRQANYGYTF. CDR3 bases: TGTGCCAGCACGAGACAGGCCAACTATGGCTACACCTTC. The chain employs TRBV7-2 and TRBJ1-2; D might be TRBD1 (6 bases). V shed 7 bases and J shed 2 bases, with 11 bases lying between them. The CDR3 is 13 amino acids. Germline V gene data show CDR1 as SGHTA and CDR2 as FQGNSA.

The chain employs TRBV10-3 and TRBJ1-1; a possible D gene is TRBD1 (6 bases). The CDR3 length is 16 residues. Germline V gives CDR1 ENHRY, CDR2 SYGVKD. V dropped 5 bases and J dropped 3 bases, with 19 bases sitting between them. This chain's CDR3 is CAISRGSGFRDTEAFF. The CDR3 DNA reads TGTGCCATCAGTAGGGGGTCTGGATTCAGGGACACTGAAGCTTTCTTT.

The chain joins TRBV27 to TRBJ2-4; 12 nucleotides align to TRBD1. CDR3 size: 15 residues. Germline-derived CDR1 and CDR2 are MNHEY and SMNVEV (reference sequence). After removal of 3 bases from V and 8 bases from J, the junction contained 5 bases not matched to a gene. CDR3 sequence: CASSLGTGGRYIQYF. The DNA of the CDR3 is TGTGCCAGCAGTTTGGGGACAGGGGGCAGATACATTCAGTACTTC.

The chain recombines TRBV2 with TRBJ2-3; TRBD2 might be the D (7 bases). The ends were cut back, 4 bases at V and 4 bases at J, with 18 bases in the middle. Per germline, CDR1 SNHLY and CDR2 FYNNEI. CDR3 size: 16 residues. CDR3 protein: CASSGPGGPRADTQYF. CDR3 DNA: TGTGCCAGCAGTGGTCCCGGGGGGCCAAGGGCAGATACGCAGTATTTT.

The sample holds one count of this clone. The rearrangement joins TRBV27 to TRBJ2-7, with TRBD2 identical over 7 bases. V trimming: 1 base; J trimming: 1 base; junction bases outside the gene matches: 4. CDR1 is MNHEY, CDR2 SMNVEV, per germline (reference sequence). The CDR3 sequence is 15 residues long. The CDR3 spells CASSLLGGGSYEQYF. The CDR3 region has the DNA TGTGCCAGCAGTTTATTAGGCGGGGGATCCTACGAGCAGTACTTC.